This TCR beta chain was documented in a study of T-cell memory formation after mild COVID-19. For the study at large: Across donors, TCR clusters were largely donor specific.

TCRdb itself ran the 5' RACE reads through MiXCR, one entry per CDR3 protein. In the table there are fewer than 450,000 distinct CDR3 sequences, approximately 24% of which are singletons. A remark on this clonotype: Its specificity is not known.

Overall study findings and caveats: Nothing confirmed that second-wave clones peaking on day 37 were specific for SARS-CoV-2. Cross-reactive memory appears to have joined, as suggested by some responding clones showing up in pre-infection memory. CD8+ contracting clones occupied EMRA, while CD4+ ones occupied mainly CM and EM.

CDR3 size: 14 residues. Trimming stripped 0 bases from V and 3 bases from J, with 9 bases between. The germline V gene encodes CDR1 SGHRS and CDR2 YFSETQ. The source is an adult woman who had mild COVID-19 (a few samples of this study predate the infection). Cell type and time point are not known. The chain uses TRBV5-1 and TRBJ2-5; no clear D gene. Sequencing was carried out using PBMCs or a T cell subset sorted from them (not recorded which). In DNA form, the CDR3 reads TGCGCCAGCAGCTTGGTCTGGGATGAAGAGACCCAGTACTTC. It translates to CASSLVWDEETQYF.